This T cell receptor (beta chain) was sequenced in a study of OX40 agonist ivuxolimab in advanced cancers. About this clone itself: As yet, its antigen is unknown.

Method: immunoSEQ multiplex PCR; TCRdb's copy keeps in-frame clones and lacks some. The data hold 15,000 to 20,000 clones, with under 65% observed a single time. Study observations and caveats: The authors did not determine the antigen specificity of the expanded peripheral T cells.

There are 12 residues in the CDR3. CDR1 MNHEY and CDR2 SVGAGI come from the germline V gene. V was clipped by 6 bases and J by 9 bases, with 9 bases between them. Samples were taken at baseline and on day 1 of cycles 4 and 7. The material was CD4+ or CD8+ T cells sorted from blood, obtained in a trial of the OX40 agonist ivuxolimab. The V call is TRBV6-5, the J call TRBJ1-6; D is undetermined. The origin of this receptor is an adult with an advanced solid tumor such as melanoma, head and neck, liver or kidney cancer. The CDR3 DNA is TGTGCCAGCAGGCCAGGAAGTTCACCCCTCCACTTT. It codes for CASRPGSSPLHF.